Sequencing of this T cell receptor beta chain was carried out in a study of T cell responses to AZD1222 COVID-19 vaccine. Sequencing used immunoSEQ multiplex PCR; TCRdb keeps in-frame clones, though not all of them. Among around 99,000 clones, roughly 92% were seen once, and the ten largest hold 6.5% to 10%. Note on this clone: Its antigen is unidentified.

Whole-study results and caveats: Just a handful of people given AZD1222 tested seropositive at baseline.

Germline CDR1 is SGHRS and CDR2 is YFSETQ. The CDR3 contains 17 residues. The V and J ends lost 4 bases and 0 bases respectively, with 19 bases between them. The sample in question was peripheral blood, obtained 28 days after the second AZD1222 dose. The TCR originated in an adult who received the AZD1222 COVID-19 vaccine. This chain uses TRBV5-1 with TRBJ1-1; D might be TRBD1 (6 bases). CDR3 sequence reads: CASSPVLTGKLNTEAFF. In DNA form, the CDR3 reads TGCGCCAGCAGCCCGGTATTGACAGGAAAACTGAACACTGAAGCTTTCTTT.